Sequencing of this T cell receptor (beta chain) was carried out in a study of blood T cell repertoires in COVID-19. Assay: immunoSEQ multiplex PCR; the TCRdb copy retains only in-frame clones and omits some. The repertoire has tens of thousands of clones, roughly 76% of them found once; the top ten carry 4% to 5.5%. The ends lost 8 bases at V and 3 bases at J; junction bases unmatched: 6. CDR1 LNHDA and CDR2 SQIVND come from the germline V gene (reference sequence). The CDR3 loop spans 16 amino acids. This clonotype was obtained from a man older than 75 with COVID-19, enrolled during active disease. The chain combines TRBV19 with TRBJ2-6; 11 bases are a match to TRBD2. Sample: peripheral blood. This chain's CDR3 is CASSLAGGVGANVLTF. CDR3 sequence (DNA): TGTGCCAGTTCCCTAGCGGGGGGTGTTGGGGCCAACGTCCTGACTTTC.